These 32 T cell receptor beta chains share one sample of origin, sequenced in a study of T cell responses to AZD1222 COVID-19 vaccine. Produced via immunoSEQ multiplex PCR; TCRdb's table is partial and in-frame only. The sample includes fewer than 200,000 clones, around nine tenths of them seen just once. The specimen was peripheral blood, collected 28 days after the second dose of the MenACWY control vaccine. These receptors were obtained from an adult who received the MenACWY meningococcal vaccine as a control.

The rearrangement joins TRBV6-1 to TRBJ1-3; D is unclear. The CDR3 sequence is 13 residues long. V lost 5 bases to trimming and J lost 0 bases, with 5 bases between them. CDR1 and CDR2 (germline): MNHNS, SASEGT. CDR3 amino acids: CASSSVSGNTIYF. Here the CDR3 DNA reads TGTGCCAGCAGTTCCGTCTCTGGAAACACCATATATTTT.

The DNA of the CDR3 is TGTGCCAGCAGGACAATGGGGCCGGGAGAGACCCAGTACTTC. Residues: CASRTMGPGETQYF. V is TRBV27 and J is TRBJ2-5, with D tentatively TRBD1 (5 bases). The germline gives CDR1 MNHEY, CDR2 SMNVEV (reference sequence). V was shortened by 6 bases and J by 4 bases, with 15 bases between the two germline ends. The CDR3 has 14 residues.

This rearrangement joins TRBV5-8 to TRBJ1-1, with D unclear. The CDR3 has 14 residues. CDR1 is SGHTS and CDR2 is YDEGEE in the germline V gene. Trimming pared 1 base from V and 2 bases from J, leaving 9 bases between. CDR3 loop: CASSLLGPNTEAFF. CDR3 nucleotides: TGTGCCAGCAGCTTGTTAGGCCCCAACACTGAAGCTTTCTTT.

This chain joins TRBV6-6 and TRBJ2-1, with 8 bases that match TRBD2. Germline loops: CDR1 MNHNY, CDR2 SVGAGI (reference sequence). This CDR3 is built from 15 residues. V dropped 7 bases and J dropped 4; count of bases not matched to a gene: 9. The CDR3 DNA is TGTGCCAGCACCATAGGACTAGCTGGGTACAATGAGCAGTTCTTC. Amino acid sequence: CASTIGLAGYNEQFF.

The CDR3 DNA sequence: TGTGCCAGCAGTTTATACGCACAGCGTAATGAAAAACTGTTTTTT. It is translated as CASSLYAQRNEKLFF. The V and J genes are TRBV27 and TRBJ1-4; D is undetermined. CDR3 length equals 15 residues. CDR1 is MNHEY and CDR2 is SMNVEV in the germline V gene (reference sequence). Trimming took 1 base from V and 4 from J, leaving 10 bases between them.

V usage is TRBV2 and J usage is TRBJ2-7; D is unclear. The CDR3 covers 13 residues. Between the trimmed V and J ends, which lost 3 bases and 4 bases, there was a span of 10 bases. The germline V gene encodes CDR1 SNHLY and CDR2 FYNNEI. The CDR3 loop reads CASSDRVDYEQYF. The CDR3 region has the DNA TGTGCCAGCAGTGATAGGGTTGATTACGAGCAGTACTTC.

This clone was seen just once. The identical CDR3 is also encoded by other nucleotide sequences in the sample. This chain uses TRBV5-1 with TRBJ1-1, with D maybe TRBD1 (5 bases). Germline CDR1 SGHRS, CDR2 YFSETQ. This CDR3 spans 13 amino acids. V was trimmed by 0 bases and J by 6 bases, leaving 9 bases between them. The CDR3 sequence: CASSLVGTAEAFF. In DNA form, the CDR3 reads TGCGCCAGCAGCTTGGTGGGGACCGCTGAAGCTTTCTTT. The full variable domain, its missing parts supplied by reference TRBV5-1 and TRBJ1-1, is KAGVTQTPRYLIKTRGQQVTLSCSPISGHRSVSWYQQTPGQGLQFLFEYFSETQRNKGNFPGRFSGRQFSNSRSEMNVSTLELGDSALYLCASSLVGTAEAFFGQGTRLTVV.

The chain joins TRBV9 to TRBJ2-3, with TRBD2 matching 13 bases. The CDR3 is 16 amino acids. V lost 2 bases to trimming and J lost 8 bases; unmatched junction nucleotides: 8. CDR1 and CDR2 (germline): SGDLS, YYNGEE. The chain's CDR3 is CASSVGLAGALVTQYF. For the CDR3, the DNA is TGTGCCAGCAGCGTTGGACTAGCGGGAGCCCTAGTTACGCAGTATTTT. Drawing the rest from reference TRBV9 and TRBJ2-3, the complete variable domain is DSGVTQTPKHLITATGQRVTLRCSPRSGDLSVYWYQQSLDQGLQFLIQYYNGEERAKGNILERFSAQQFPDLHSELNLSSLELGDSALYFCASSVGLAGALVTQYFGPGTRLTVL.

The J gene is TRBJ1-6, the V gene TRBV28, with a possible D match to TRBD1 (6 bases). Trimming pared 7 bases from V and 7 bases from J, leaving 11 bases between. The CDR3 runs 13 residues. CDR1 MDHEN and CDR2 SYDVKM come from the germline V gene. CDR3 sequence: CASKGGGNSPLHF. The CDR3 nucleotides are TGTGCCAGCAAAGGGGGAGGGAATTCACCCCTCCACTTT.

The V gene is TRBV19, the J gene TRBJ1-1; 8 nucleotides match TRBD1. The CDR3 is 14 amino acids. Unmatched junction bases numbered 7, after V lost 6 bases and J lost 4 bases. Germline CDR1 is LNHDA and CDR2 is SQIVND (reference sequence). CDR3 nucleotides: TGTGCCAGTAGCCTAGACAGGGGTAGCACTGAAGCTTTCTTT. This codes for CASSLDRGSTEAFF.

This clone occurred once. This chain uses TRBV9 with TRBJ2-1; D is unclear. From germline, CDR1 is SGDLS and CDR2 YYNGEE. Trimming cost V 2 bases and J 2 bases, with 14 bases left between them. The CDR3 totals 16 residues. Here the CDR3 reads CASSVRNLPPYNEQFF. The CDR3 coding sequence is TGTGCCAGCAGCGTCCGGAACTTGCCCCCCTACAATGAGCAGTTCTTC.

This chain uses TRBV28 with TRBJ2-7; D not certain. Per germline, CDR1 MDHEN and CDR2 SYDVKM. The CDR3 is made up of 12 amino acids. Trimming took off 4 bases at V and 3 bases at J, with 7 bases between the two ends. The CDR3 is CASSWGGYEQYF. For the CDR3, the DNA is TGTGCCAGCAGTTGGGGTGGCTACGAGCAGTACTTC.

The rearrangement uses TRBV24-1 and TRBJ2-3; TRBD2 agrees at 10 bases. V shed 4 bases, J shed 3 bases, and the junction held 9 bases outside the gene matches. The CDR3 is made up of 17 amino acids. Germline V lookup: CDR1 KGHDR, CDR2 SFDVKD. CDR3 amino acids: CATSDTLAGSRTDTQYF. The CDR3 DNA is TGTGCCACCAGTGACACACTAGCGGGGTCGCGGACAGATACGCAGTATTTT.

In nucleotides, the CDR3 is TGCGCCAGCAGTCATCGTACCTACGAGCAGTACTTC. Translating it yields CASSHRTYEQYF. This rearrangement joins TRBV23-1 to TRBJ2-7; D unclear. TRBV23-1 is marked as an open reading frame, function uncertain. This CDR3 has 12 amino acids. The V and J ends lost 3 bases and 2 bases respectively, with 5 bases between them.

This chain joins TRBV27 and TRBJ2-1; D possibly corresponds to TRBD2 (5 bases). Germline-derived CDR1 and CDR2 are MNHEY and SMNVEV (reference sequence). V was trimmed by 5 bases and J by 9 bases, leaving 17 bases between them. The CDR3 contains 14 residues. The CDR3 nucleotides read TGTGCCAGCAGTCGCACCCTCTGGGCGGGTGAGCAGTTCTTC. Its protein is CASSRTLWAGEQFF.

The rearrangement joins TRBV7-2 to TRBJ1-1; D might be TRBD1 (5 bases). V lost 4 bases and J 5 bases, leaving 14 bases between the germline ends. This CDR3 is built from 14 residues. The germline gives CDR1 SGHTA, CDR2 FQGNSA. The CDR3 DNA reads TGTGCCAGCAGCTCTCAGGGTATTGGGACTGAAGCTTTCTTT. It translates to CASSSQGIGTEAFF. The full variable domain, with the rest looked up from reference TRBV7-2 and TRBJ1-1, is GAGVSQSPSNKVTEKGKDVELRCDPISGHTALYWYRQSLGQGLEFLIYFQGNSAPDKSGLPSDRFSAERTGGSVSTLTIQRTQQEDSAVYLCASSSQGIGTEAFFGQGTRLTVV.

This clone was counted a single time. The chain carries TRBV11-2 and TRBJ2-4; 9 bases fit TRBD1. The CDR3 has 19 residues. V was pared by 4 bases and J by 2 bases, with 15 bases of the junction left unmatched. The V gene's germline CDR1 is SGHAT and CDR2 FQNNGV. CDR3 coding DNA: TGTGCCAGCAGCTCCCGAACAGGGGGCTGGGAAGTCTCCAAAAACATTCAGTACTTC. This translates into CASSSRTGGWEVSKNIQYF.

The chain uses TRBV11-3 and TRBJ2-7; TRBD1 agrees at 8 bases. J gave up 11 bases and V 1 base, and 7 bases lay outside the gene matches. CDR1 is SGHNT and CDR2 is YENEEA in the germline V gene. CDR3 size: 13 residues. The CDR3: CASSLVRGRIEYF. The CDR3 nucleotides read TGTGCCAGCAGCTTAGTCAGGGGGCGTATCGAGTACTTC.

V usage is TRBV18 and J usage is TRBJ1-5; D gene ambiguous. CDR3 size: 14 residues. The germline CDR1 and CDR2 sequences are KGHSH and LQKENI. The ends were cut back, 0 bases at V and 2 bases at J, with 5 bases in the middle. The CDR3 nucleotides are TGTGCCAGCTCACCACCCCTAGGCAATCAGCCCCAGCATTTT. It codes for CASSPPLGNQPQHF.

The chain is built from TRBV2 and TRBJ1-6, with TRBD1 identical over 7 bases. The J segment lost 7 bases and the V segment lost 2 bases, leaving 5 bases of the junction unmatched. This CDR3 contains 15 residues. CDR1 is SNHLY, CDR2 FYNNEI, per germline. CDR3 sequence reads: CASSERPGQNSPLHF. CDR3 bases: TGTGCCAGCAGTGAACGGCCGGGACAGAATTCACCCCTCCACTTT.

The rearrangement uses TRBV5-1 and TRBJ2-1, with TRBD2 identical over 7 bases. The trim removed 0 bases at V and 5 bases at J, leaving 5 bases unmatched. Germline-derived CDR1 and CDR2 are SGHRS and YFSETQ. This CDR3 comprises 15 residues. The CDR3 region is CASSLVRGSNNEQFF. The CDR3 region has the DNA TGCGCCAGCAGCTTGGTCCGCGGGAGTAACAATGAGCAGTTCTTC.

The chain joins TRBV7-8 to TRBJ1-3; possibly TRBD1 for D (5 bases). The CDR3 has 15 residues. Germline V gene lookup returns CDR1 SGHVS and CDR2 FQNEAQ. V lost 3 bases and J lost 3, with 12 bases in between. Here the CDR3 reads CASSLGGSSGNTIYF. DNA of the CDR3: TGTGCCAGCAGCTTGGGGGGGTCTAGTGGAAACACCATATATTTT.

The chain joins TRBV15 to TRBJ1-4, with 10 bases that match TRBD1. After removal of 3 bases from V and 7 bases from J, the junction contained 8 bases not matched to a gene. The CDR3 is 16 amino acids. Germline V gene data show CDR1 as LNHNV and CDR2 as YYDKDF (reference sequence). The CDR3 reads CATSSVLRTGGEKLFF. DNA of the CDR3: TGTGCCACCAGCAGCGTTCTTAGGACAGGGGGTGAAAAACTGTTTTTT.

The chain has TRBV5-6 and TRBJ1-6; D gene ambiguous. Germline V lookup: CDR1 SGHDT, CDR2 YYEEEE. The CDR3 is made up of 17 amino acids. Trimming cost V 4 bases and J 0 bases, with 14 bases left between them. The CDR3 nucleotides read TGTGCCAGCAGCCTGCGGCCAACGCCCTCCTATAATTCACCCCTCCACTTT. It codes for CASSLRPTPSYNSPLHF. The full variable domain, in which reference TRBV5-6 and TRBJ1-6 provide the parts outside the CDR3, is DAGVTQSPTHLIKTRGQQVTLRCSPKSGHDTVSWYQQALGQGPQFIFQYYEEEERQRGNFPDRFSGHQFPNYSSELNVNALLLGDSALYLCASSLRPTPSYNSPLHFGNGTRLTVT.

This clone has only one observation. This chain joins TRBV19 and TRBJ2-1; maybe TRBD2 (5 bases). Trimming left V 3 bases short and J 6 bases short, with 12 bases between. The CDR3 runs 14 residues. CDR1 is LNHDA and CDR2 is SQIVND in the germline V gene (reference sequence). CDR3 sequence reads: CASSIRRGGNEQFF. The CDR3 nucleotides read TGTGCCAGTAGTATCCGCCGAGGAGGCAATGAGCAGTTCTTC.

The chain joins TRBV28 to TRBJ2-4; D unclear. The CDR3 runs to 15 residues. V lost 5 bases, J lost 1 base, and 12 bases lay in between. Looked up from germline, CDR1 is MDHEN and CDR2 is SYDVKM. The CDR3 nucleotides are TGTGCCAGCAGTAATTGGGGTGGGGCCAAAAACATTCAGTACTTC. Translated, it gives CASSNWGGAKNIQYF.

The rearrangement uses TRBV18 and TRBJ2-2; TRBD2 agrees at 8 bases. CDR1 is KGHSH and CDR2 is LQKENI in the germline V gene. The CDR3 totals 15 residues. Losses at the gene ends were 3 bases for V and 3 bases for J; bases not matched to a gene: 3. The CDR3 loop is CASSPGLGHTGELFF. The CDR3 region has the DNA TGTGCCAGCTCACCGGGACTAGGGCACACCGGGGAGCTGTTTTTT. The whole variable domain, filled in from reference TRBV18 and TRBJ2-2, reads NAGVMQNPRHLVRRRGQEARLRCSPMKGHSHVYWYRQLPEEGLKFMVYLQKENIIDESGMPKERFSAEFPKEGPSILRIQQVVRGDSAAYFCASSPGLGHTGELFFGEGSRLTVL.

V gene TRBV10-1 combines with J gene TRBJ1-1; 7 nucleotides align to TRBD1. Germline trimming cut 9 bases from V and 4 bases from J; bases unmatched to any gene: 8. CDR3 size: 13 residues. From germline, CDR1 is WNHNN and CDR2 SYGVQD (reference sequence). The CDR3: CASGQGGGTEAFF. CDR3 nucleotide sequence: TGCGCCAGTGGGCAGGGGGGCGGCACTGAAGCTTTCTTT.

The rearrangement joins TRBV19 to TRBJ1-1; 10 bases are shared with TRBD1. CDR1 LNHDA and CDR2 SQIVND come from the germline V gene (reference sequence). V lost 4 bases to trimming and J lost 6 bases; unmatched junction nucleotides: 8. CDR3 length equals 15 residues. The CDR3 region is CASSTEGTGDSEAFF. The CDR3 DNA reads as TGTGCCAGTAGTACCGAGGGGACAGGGGACTCTGAAGCTTTCTTT. The variable domain in full, with the rest retrieved from reference TRBV19 and TRBJ1-1, is DGGITQSPKYLFRKEGQNVTLSCEQNLNHDAMYWYRQDPGQGLRLIYYSQIVNDFQKGDIAEGYSVSREKKESFPLTVTSAQKNPTAFYLCASSTEGTGDSEAFFGQGTRLTVV.

This chain joins TRBV11-2 and TRBJ1-4; maybe TRBD1 (5 bases). V lost 6 bases and J lost 3, with 8 bases in between. The germline V gene encodes CDR1 SGHAT and CDR2 FQNNGV. The CDR3 totals 13 residues. CDR3 nucleotides: TGTGCCAGCAGGCGGGGCTCTAATGAAAAACTGTTTTTT. Its translation is CASRRGSNEKLFF.

In its sample, this clone was seen once. The chain carries TRBV5-4 and TRBJ2-5; unclear D gene. Germline V gene data show CDR1 as SGHNT and CDR2 as YYREEE (reference sequence). The V and J ends lost 4 bases and 5 bases respectively, with 6 bases between them. CDR3 length equals 11 residues. The DNA of the CDR3 is TGTGCCAGCAGCGCCCAGGAGACCCAGTACTTC. Translated, it gives CASSAQETQYF.

As regards this clone: The sample holds other DNA sequences that translate to the same CDR3. In DNA form, the CDR3 reads TGTGCCAGCAGCGCGACAGGTTACGAGCAGTACTTC. This encodes CASSATGYEQYF. J is TRBJ2-7 and V is TRBV9; tentative D call: TRBD1 (6 bases). This CDR3 has 12 residues. The germline CDR1 and CDR2 sequences are SGDLS and YYNGEE. Trimming cost V 3 bases and J 4 bases, with 8 bases left between them. The full variable domain, with the rest looked up from reference TRBV9 and TRBJ2-7, is DSGVTQTPKHLITATGQRVTLRCSPRSGDLSVYWYQQSLDQGLQFLIQYYNGEERAKGNILERFSAQQFPDLHSELNLSSLELGDSALYFCASSATGYEQYFGPGTRLTVT.